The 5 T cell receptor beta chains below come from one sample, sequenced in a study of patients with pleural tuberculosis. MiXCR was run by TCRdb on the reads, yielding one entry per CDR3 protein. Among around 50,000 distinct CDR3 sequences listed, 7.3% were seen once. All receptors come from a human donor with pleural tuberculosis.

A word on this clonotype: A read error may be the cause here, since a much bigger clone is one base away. The CDR3 reads CSPRDYARNEQFF. The CDR3 nucleotides read TGCAGTCCCCGGGACTACGCTAGGAATGAGCAGTTCTTC. V gene TRBV20-1 combines with J gene TRBJ2-1, with 7 bases matching TRBD2. The CDR3 loop spans 13 amino acids. The ends lost 8 bases at V and 7 bases at J; junction bases unmatched: 11. The germline V gene has CDR1 DFQATT and CDR2 SNEGSKA (reference sequence).

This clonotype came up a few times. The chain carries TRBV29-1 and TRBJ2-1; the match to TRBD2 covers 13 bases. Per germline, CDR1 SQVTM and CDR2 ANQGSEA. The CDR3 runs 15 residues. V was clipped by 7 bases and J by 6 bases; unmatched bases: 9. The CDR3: CSAGSGLAGFNEQFF. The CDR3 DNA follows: TGCAGCGCCGGGTCGGGACTAGCGGGATTCAATGAGCAGTTCTTC.

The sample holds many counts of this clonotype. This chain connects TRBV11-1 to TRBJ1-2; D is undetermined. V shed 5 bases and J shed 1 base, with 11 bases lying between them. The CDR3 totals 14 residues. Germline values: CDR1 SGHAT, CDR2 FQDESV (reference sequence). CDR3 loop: CASSQTRVNYGYTF. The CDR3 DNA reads TGTGCCAGCAGCCAGACAAGGGTTAACTATGGCTACACCTTC.

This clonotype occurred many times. The DNA of the CDR3 is TGTGCCAACGCCATAGCAGCGGATGAGCAGTTCTTC. This sequence encodes CANAIAADEQFF. V and J are TRBV10-3 and TRBJ2-1; possible D gene TRBD2, 5 bases. The CDR3 totals 12 residues. Between the trimmed V and J ends, which lost 10 bases and 8 bases, there was a span of 15 bases. The germline V gene has CDR1 ENHRY and CDR2 SYGVKD.

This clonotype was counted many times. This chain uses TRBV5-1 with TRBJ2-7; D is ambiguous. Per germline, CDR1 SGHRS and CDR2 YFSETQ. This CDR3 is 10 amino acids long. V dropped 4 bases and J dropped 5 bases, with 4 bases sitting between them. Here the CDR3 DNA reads TGCGCCAGCAGCAGAGACGAGCAGTACTTC. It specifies CASSRDEQYF. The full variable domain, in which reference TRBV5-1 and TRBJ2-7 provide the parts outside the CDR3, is KAGVTQTPRYLIKTRGQQVTLSCSPISGHRSVSWYQQTPGQGLQFLFEYFSETQRNKGNFPGRFSGRQFSNSRSEMNVSTLELGDSALYLCASSRDEQYFGPGTRLTVT.